This paragraph covers one T cell receptor (beta chain) sequence. Its specificity is unknown. This table comes from immunoSEQ multiplex PCR, and its TCRdb copy is limited to in-frame clones, with some not included. The data show 6,000 to 8,500 clones, with 70% seen just once and around two fifths held by the top ten. The junction had 5 bases not matched to a gene; V was cut back by 3 bases and J by 7 bases. The CDR3 sequence is 13 residues long. The germline V gene has CDR1 MRHNA and CDR2 SNTAGT. The record originates from a study of somatic mutations in cytotoxic T cells in rheumatoid arthritis. Study-wide findings and caveats: Age-dependent increases in CD8+ clonality occurred in rheumatoid arthritis patients but not in healthy controls.

This receptor was obtained from a man in his forties in good health. Source material: CD8+ T cells sorted from blood. The V gene is TRBV6-4, the J gene TRBJ2-7; 8 bases map to TRBD2. CDR3 loop: CASSEGLEGEQYF. The CDR3 nucleotides read TGTGCCAGCAGTGAGGGACTAGAAGGGGAGCAGTACTTC.